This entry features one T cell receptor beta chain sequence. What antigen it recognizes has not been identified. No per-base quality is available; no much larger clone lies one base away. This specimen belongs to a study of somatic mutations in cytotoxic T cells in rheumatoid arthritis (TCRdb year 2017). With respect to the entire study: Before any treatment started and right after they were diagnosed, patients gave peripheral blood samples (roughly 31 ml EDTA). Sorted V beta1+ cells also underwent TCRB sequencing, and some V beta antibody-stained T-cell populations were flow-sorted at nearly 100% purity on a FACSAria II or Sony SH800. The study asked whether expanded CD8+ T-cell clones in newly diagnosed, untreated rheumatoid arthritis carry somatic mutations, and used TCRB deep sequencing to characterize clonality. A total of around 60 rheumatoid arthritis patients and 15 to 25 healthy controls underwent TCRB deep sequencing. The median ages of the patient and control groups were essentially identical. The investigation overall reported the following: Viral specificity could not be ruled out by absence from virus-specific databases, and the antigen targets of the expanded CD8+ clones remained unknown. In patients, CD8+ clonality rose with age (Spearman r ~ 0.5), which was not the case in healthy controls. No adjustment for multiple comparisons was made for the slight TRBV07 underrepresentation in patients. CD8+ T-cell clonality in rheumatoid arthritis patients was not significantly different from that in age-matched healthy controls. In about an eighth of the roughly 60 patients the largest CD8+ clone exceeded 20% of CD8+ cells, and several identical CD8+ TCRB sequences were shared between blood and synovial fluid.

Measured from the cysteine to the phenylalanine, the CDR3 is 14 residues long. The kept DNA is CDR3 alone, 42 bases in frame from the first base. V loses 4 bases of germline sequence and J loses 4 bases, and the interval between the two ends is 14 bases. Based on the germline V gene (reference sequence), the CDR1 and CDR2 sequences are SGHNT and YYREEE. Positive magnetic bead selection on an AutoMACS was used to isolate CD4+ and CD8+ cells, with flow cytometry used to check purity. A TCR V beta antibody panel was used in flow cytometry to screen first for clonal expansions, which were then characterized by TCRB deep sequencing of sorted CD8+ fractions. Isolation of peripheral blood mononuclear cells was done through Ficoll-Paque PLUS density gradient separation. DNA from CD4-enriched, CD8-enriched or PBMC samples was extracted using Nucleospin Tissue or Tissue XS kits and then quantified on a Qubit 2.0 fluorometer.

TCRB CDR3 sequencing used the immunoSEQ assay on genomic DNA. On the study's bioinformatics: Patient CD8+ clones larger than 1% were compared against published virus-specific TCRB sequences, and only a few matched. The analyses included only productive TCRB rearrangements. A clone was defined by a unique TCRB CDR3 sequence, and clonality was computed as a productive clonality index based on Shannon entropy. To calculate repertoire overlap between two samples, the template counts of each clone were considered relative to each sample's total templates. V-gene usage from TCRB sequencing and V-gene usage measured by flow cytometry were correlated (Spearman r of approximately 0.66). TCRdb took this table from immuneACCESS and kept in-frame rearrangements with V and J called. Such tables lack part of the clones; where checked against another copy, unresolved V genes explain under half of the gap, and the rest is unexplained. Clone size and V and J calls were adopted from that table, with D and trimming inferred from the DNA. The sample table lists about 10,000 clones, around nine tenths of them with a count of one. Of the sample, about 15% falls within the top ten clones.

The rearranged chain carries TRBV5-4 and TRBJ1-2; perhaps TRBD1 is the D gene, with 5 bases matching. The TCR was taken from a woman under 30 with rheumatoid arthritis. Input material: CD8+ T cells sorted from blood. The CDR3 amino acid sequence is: CASSPWSGGYGYTF. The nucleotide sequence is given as TGTGCCAGCAGCCCCTGGTCGGGGGGCTATGGCTACACCTTC.